Shown below are 18 T cell receptor beta chains from a single sample sequenced in a study of shared clonotypes between healthy human individuals. Some clones are missing from TCRdb's copy, which holds only in-frame ones; the method was immunoSEQ multiplex PCR. This table holds 2 million to 2.5 million clones, approximately 95% found once. What was sequenced was naive CD4+ T cells sorted from blood. Subset defined: CD45RA+ positively selected. The receptors here all came from a man in his late teens or twenties in good health.

This clone appeared a single time. The chain couples TRBV4-1 to TRBJ2-7; D remains ambiguous. Trimming left V 3 bases short and J 5 bases short, with 11 bases between. The germline gives CDR1 MGHRA, CDR2 YSYEKL. This CDR3 comprises 13 residues. In DNA form, the CDR3 reads TGCGCCAGCAGCCACGCCCCGGACGACGAGCAGTACTTC. Translated: CASSHAPDDEQYF.

The chain recombines TRBV7-2 with TRBJ1-5, with 7 positions matching TRBD1. Looked up from germline, CDR1 is SGHTA and CDR2 is FQGNSA. The V gene end was trimmed by 2 bases and the J gene end by 6 bases; junction bases not matched to a gene: 4. The CDR3 totals 14 residues. Here the CDR3 reads CASSLRGPVQPQHF. The CDR3 DNA sequence: TGTGCCAGCAGCTTAAGGGGGCCCGTTCAGCCCCAGCATTTT.

The V and J genes are TRBV7-2 and TRBJ1-6; D remains ambiguous. V lost 4 bases, J lost 5 bases, and 9 bases lay in between. The CDR3 totals 14 residues. Germline loops: CDR1 SGHTA, CDR2 FQGNSA. The CDR3 DNA reads TGTGCCAGCAGCTCTGCGGTCGATAATTCACCCCTCCACTTT. Its protein is CASSSAVDNSPLHF. Together with reference TRBV7-2 and TRBJ1-6, the CDR3 gives the full variable domain: GAGVSQSPSNKVTEKGKDVELRCDPISGHTALYWYRQSLGQGLEFLIYFQGNSAPDKSGLPSDRFSAERTGGSVSTLTIQRTQQEDSAVYLCASSSAVDNSPLHFGNGTRLTVT.

The genes are TRBV18 and TRBJ2-1; 10 bases line up with TRBD2. In germline, CDR1 is KGHSH, CDR2 LQKENI. This CDR3 is 16 amino acids long. Trimming removed 1 base from V and 6 bases from J; junction bases left unmatched: 6. The CDR3 bases are TGTGCCAGCTCACCACTCGCACTAGCGGGGAGCAATGAGCAGTTCTTC. Translated, it gives CASSPLALAGSNEQFF.

The genes are TRBV6-5 and TRBJ1-4; D might be TRBD1 (6 bases). Germline loops: CDR1 MNHEY, CDR2 SVGAGI. This CDR3 region has 15 residues. V dropped 6 bases and J dropped 2 bases, with 13 bases sitting between them. The CDR3 sequence is CASRSEGGTNEKLFF. The CDR3 DNA reads TGTGCCAGCAGAAGCGAGGGGGGGACTAATGAAAAACTGTTTTTT.

The rearrangement links TRBV7-9 to TRBJ1-4; D not resolved. Deletions cut 2 bases from V and 3 bases from J, with 7 bases between. From germline, CDR1 is SEHNR and CDR2 FQNEAQ (reference sequence). CDR3 length equals 14 residues. CDR3 sequence: CASSLQRANEKLFF. CDR3 DNA sequence: TGTGCCAGCAGCTTACAACGGGCTAATGAAAAACTGTTTTTT.

Turning to this clone: The sample holds other DNA sequences that translate to the same CDR3. The CDR3 sequence is CASSRQENTEAFF. CDR3 in DNA: TGTGCCAGCAGCAGACAGGAGAACACTGAAGCTTTCTTT. The rearrangement joins TRBV7-2 to TRBJ1-1, with D possibly TRBD1 on 6 matching bases. Germline assignment: CDR1 SGHTA and CDR2 FQGNSA. The CDR3 is 13 amino acids. The V end was cut by 5 bases, the J end by 1 base, with 8 bases between.

J is TRBJ2-5 and V is TRBV11-2; D unclear. Germline V gene lookup returns CDR1 SGHAT and CDR2 FQNNGV. This CDR3 has 13 residues. V was shortened by 1 base and J by 5 bases, with 8 bases between the two germline ends. The CDR3 nucleotides read TGTGCCAGCAGCTTAGGCGTGGGGGAGACCCAGTACTTC. Protein: CASSLGVGETQYF.

This clone is a singleton in its sample. V is TRBV9 and J is TRBJ1-4, with TRBD1 identical over 9 bases. This CDR3 spans 17 amino acids. Germline V gene lookup returns CDR1 SGDLS and CDR2 YYNGEE. The J segment lost 3 bases and the V segment lost 4 bases, leaving 10 bases of the junction unmatched. Written as DNA, the CDR3 is TGTGCCAGCAGCCCCCGGACAGGGGTGGGATCTAATGAAAAACTGTTTTTT. It codes for CASSPRTGVGSNEKLFF.

This clone was counted once. The sample carries other DNA sequences with the same CDR3. The chain carries TRBV18 and TRBJ2-6; no definite D call. This CDR3 comprises 13 residues. CDR1 and CDR2 from the germline V gene are KGHSH and LQKENI. V gave up 3 bases and J gave up 7 bases, with 7 bases separating them. The CDR3 protein is CASSPPGANVLTF. The CDR3 DNA is TGTGCCAGCTCACCCCCAGGCGCCAACGTCCTGACTTTC.

The CDR3 DNA is TGTGCCAGCAGTCCACCGGGACAGGGAATTTACGGGGAGCTGTTTTTT. Translation: CASSPPGQGIYGELFF. This chain links TRBV5-4 with TRBJ2-2; TRBD1 aligns across 9 bases. CDR3 length equals 16 residues. Per the germline V gene, CDR1 is SGHNT and CDR2 is YYREEE (reference sequence). Trimming cost V 5 bases and J 7 bases; bases outside gene matches: 12.

The chain employs TRBV29-1 and TRBJ2-7, with a tentative D call TRBD1 (6 bases). Germline lookup yields CDR1 SQVTM and CDR2 ANQGSEA. The ends were cut back, 7 bases at V and 0 bases at J, with 16 bases in the middle. This CDR3 region has 14 residues. This CDR3 is CSGPQGTHSYEQYF. CDR3 coding DNA: TGCAGCGGACCCCAGGGGACACACTCCTACGAGCAGTACTTC.

V and J are TRBV7-8 and TRBJ1-4; D gene uncertain. CDR3 length: 17 residues. Germline V gives CDR1 SGHVS, CDR2 FQNEAQ. V dropped 1 base and J dropped 0 bases, with 12 bases sitting between them. CDR3 DNA: TGTGCCAGCAGCTTAGTCCACGGGCTAACAACTAATGAAAAACTGTTTTTT. Translation gives CASSLVHGLTTNEKLFF.

The genes are TRBV7-2 and TRBJ2-7; D unresolved. This CDR3 has 14 residues. Trimming pared 5 bases from V and 2 bases from J, leaving 13 bases between. The germline gives CDR1 SGHTA, CDR2 FQGNSA. The CDR3 sequence is CASSTAAQTYEQYF. CDR3 bases: TGTGCCAGCAGCACGGCGGCCCAAACCTACGAGCAGTACTTC. The variable domain in full, with the rest retrieved from reference TRBV7-2 and TRBJ2-7, is GAGVSQSPSNKVTEKGKDVELRCDPISGHTALYWYRQSLGQGLEFLIYFQGNSAPDKSGLPSDRFSAERTGGSVSTLTIQRTQQEDSAVYLCASSTAAQTYEQYFGPGTRLTVT.

This sequence joins TRBV5-6 and TRBJ2-1, with 10 positions matching TRBD1. The CDR3 is made up of 17 amino acids. V was pared by 3 bases and J by 6 bases, with 12 bases of the junction left unmatched. Germline CDR1 reads SGHDT; CDR2 reads YYEEEE. The chain's CDR3 is CASSSHSGTGAFNEQFF. The CDR3 region has the DNA TGTGCCAGCAGCTCTCACTCCGGGACAGGGGCTTTCAATGAGCAGTTCTTC. Complete variable domain (other parts from reference TRBV5-6 and TRBJ2-1): DAGVTQSPTHLIKTRGQQVTLRCSPKSGHDTVSWYQQALGQGPQFIFQYYEEEERQRGNFPDRFSGHQFPNYSSELNVNALLLGDSALYLCASSSHSGTGAFNEQFFGPGTRLTVL.

The chain employs TRBV10-2 and TRBJ2-1; D may be TRBD2 (6 bases). The V end was cut by 8 bases, the J end by 8 bases, with 16 bases between. Germline values: CDR1 WSHSY, CDR2 SAAADI. The CDR3 runs to 13 residues. CDR3 nucleotide sequence: TGCGCCAGCGCGACTAGACCCGGTTATGAGCAGTTCTTC. Translating it yields CASATRPGYEQFF.

V usage is TRBV5-6 and J usage is TRBJ2-7; no reliable D call. V was shortened by 0 bases and J by 6 bases, with 13 bases between the two germline ends. CDR1 and CDR2 (germline): SGHDT, YYEEEE. The length of the CDR3 is 14 residues. In DNA, the CDR3 is TGTGCCAGCAGCTTGGGTCTTCCAGGCCCCGAGCAGTACTTC. Translation: CASSLGLPGPEQYF.

The V and J genes are TRBV19 and TRBJ2-2; 10 bases are shared with TRBD2. The V and J ends lost 9 bases and 6 bases, in that order; junction bases with no gene match: 10. This CDR3 region has 15 residues. CDR1 LNHDA and CDR2 SQIVND come from the germline V gene (reference sequence). CDR3: CASKEGLASSGELFF. CDR3 in DNA: TGTGCCAGCAAGGAGGGACTAGCGAGTTCCGGGGAGCTGTTTTTT.